What follows describes a single T cell receptor (beta chain). This CDR3 is missing its conserved last phenylalanine or tryptophan, likely due to a read error. The data belong to a study of identical twins. Each donor (without exception) was a healthy Caucasian. Trimming removed 0 bases from V and 4 bases from J, with 14 bases in between. The CDR3 runs 16 residues. MiXCR, applied by TCRdb to the 5' RACE reads, yields one record per CDR3 protein. The repertoire holds 1,800,000 or so distinct CDR3 sequences, with roughly a third as singletons. The rearrangement joins TRBV12-3 or TRBV12-4 to TRBJ2-3; D might be TRBD1 (5 bases). Sequenced: cord blood. This receptor was taken from a newborn girl in good health. The CDR3 coding sequence is TGTGCCAGCAGTTTAGCGCAGGGAATGCCGGCAGATACGCAGTATTCT. Amino acids: CASSLAQGMPADTQYS.